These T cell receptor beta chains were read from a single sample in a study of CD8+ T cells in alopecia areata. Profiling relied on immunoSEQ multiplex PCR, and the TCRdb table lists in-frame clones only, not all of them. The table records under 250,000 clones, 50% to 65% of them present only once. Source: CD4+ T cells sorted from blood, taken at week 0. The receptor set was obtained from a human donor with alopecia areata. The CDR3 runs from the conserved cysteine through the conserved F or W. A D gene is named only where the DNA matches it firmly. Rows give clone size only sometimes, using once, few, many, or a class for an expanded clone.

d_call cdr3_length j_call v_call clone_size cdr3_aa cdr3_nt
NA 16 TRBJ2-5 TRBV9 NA CASSEGAQEGEETQYF TGTGCCAGCAGCGAGGGGGCTCAGGAGGGGGAAGAGACCCAGTACTTC
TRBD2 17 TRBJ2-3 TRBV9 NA CASSVSGLAGSTDTQYF TGTGCCAGCAGCGTATCCGGGCTAGCGGGATCCACAGATACGCAGTATTTT
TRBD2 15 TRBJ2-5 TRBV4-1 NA CASTFTGLAKETQYF TGCGCCAGCACCTTTACGGGACTAGCAAAAGAGACCCAGTACTTC
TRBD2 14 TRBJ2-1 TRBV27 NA CASRLAGARNEQFF TGTGCCAGCAGATTAGCGGGGGCCCGTAATGAGCAGTTCTTC
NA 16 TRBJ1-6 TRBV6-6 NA CASSYSRGSNNSPLHF TGTGCCAGCAGTTACTCGCGAGGATCCAATAATTCACCCCTCCACTTT
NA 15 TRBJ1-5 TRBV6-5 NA CASSYALGSNQPQHF TGTGCCAGCAGTTATGCCCTGGGGAGCAATCAGCCCCAGCATTTT
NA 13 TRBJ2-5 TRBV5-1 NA CASSLGDEETQYF TGCGCCAGCAGCTTGGGGGACGAGGAGACCCAGTACTTC
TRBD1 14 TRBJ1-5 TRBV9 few CASSVGQDNQPQHF TGTGCCAGCAGCGTCGGACAGGACAATCAGCCCCAGCATTTT
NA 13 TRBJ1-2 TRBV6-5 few CASSHMDGDGYTF TGTGCCAGCAGTCACATGGACGGCGATGGCTACACCTTC
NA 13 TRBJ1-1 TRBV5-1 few CASSPGDALGAFF TGCGCCAGCAGCCCGGGGGACGCTTTAGGAGCTTTCTTT
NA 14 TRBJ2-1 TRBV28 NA CAITDPSTFDEQFF TGTGCCATTACCGACCCCTCGACCTTTGATGAGCAGTTCTTC
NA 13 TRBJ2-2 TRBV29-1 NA CSVGWGSTGELFF TGCAGCGTTGGTTGGGGGTCCACCGGGGAGCTGTTTTTT
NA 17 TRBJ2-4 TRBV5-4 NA CASSPQGTARAKNIQYF TGTGCCAGCAGCCCCCAAGGCACAGCGAGAGCCAAAAACATTCAGTACTTC
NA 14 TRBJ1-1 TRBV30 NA CAWSHVVMNTEAFF TGTGCCTGGAGTCACGTTGTCATGAACACTGAAGCTTTCTTT
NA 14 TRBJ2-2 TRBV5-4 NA CASSFGSYTGELFF TGTGCCAGCAGCTTTGGATCTTACACCGGGGAGCTGTTTTTT
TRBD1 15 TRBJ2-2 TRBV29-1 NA CSVASDRGNTGELFF TGCAGCGTTGCCTCCGACAGGGGGAACACCGGGGAGCTGTTTTTT
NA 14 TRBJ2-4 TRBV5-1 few CASSLGGGENIQYF TGCGCCAGCAGCTTGGGAGGTGGAGAAAACATTCAGTACTTC
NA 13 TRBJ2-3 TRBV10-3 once CAIRRGLWDTQYF TGTGCCATCAGGAGGGGCTTATGGGATACGCAGTATTTT
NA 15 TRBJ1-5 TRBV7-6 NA CASSLGQISNQPQHF TGTGCCAGCAGCTTGGGACAAATTAGCAATCAGCCCCAGCATTTT
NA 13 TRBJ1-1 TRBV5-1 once CASSLGMNTEAFF TGCGCCAGCAGCTTGGGTATGAACACTGAAGCTTTCTTT
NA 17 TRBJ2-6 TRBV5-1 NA CASSLATGSSGANVLTF TGCGCCAGCAGCTTGGCCACAGGGAGCTCTGGGGCCAACGTCCTGACTTTC
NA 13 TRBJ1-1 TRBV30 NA CAWSVKGVPEAFF TGTGCCTGGAGTGTAAAGGGGGTCCCTGAAGCTTTCTTT
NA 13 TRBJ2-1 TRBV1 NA CTSCWHRLDEQFF TGCACCAGCTGTTGGCACCGGCTAGATGAGCAGTTCTTC
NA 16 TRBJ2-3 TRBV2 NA CASSEIGAGATDTQYF TGTGCCAGCAGTGAAATTGGGGCAGGGGCCACAGATACGCAGTATTTT
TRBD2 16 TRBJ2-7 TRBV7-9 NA CASSPMRGRNTYEQYF TGTGCCAGCAGCCCCATGCGCGGGAGGAATACCTACGAGCAGTACTTC
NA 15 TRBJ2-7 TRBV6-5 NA CASTIGGTGSYEQYF TGTGCCAGCACTATAGGAGGGACGGGCTCCTACGAGCAGTACTTC
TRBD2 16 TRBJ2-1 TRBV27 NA CASKKTGTSGNNEQFF TGTGCCAGCAAAAAAACCGGGACTAGCGGGAACAATGAGCAGTTCTTC
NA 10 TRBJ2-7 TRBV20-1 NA CSAEKDEQYF TGCAGTGCAGAGAAGGACGAGCAGTACTTC
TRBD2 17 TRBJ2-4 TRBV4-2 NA CASSPLAGDGAKNIQYF TGTGCCAGCAGCCCGCTAGCGGGAGATGGTGCCAAAAACATTCAGTACTTC
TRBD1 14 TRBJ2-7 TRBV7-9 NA CASTDRDRGHEQYF TGTGCCAGCACCGACCGGGACAGGGGCCACGAGCAGTACTTC
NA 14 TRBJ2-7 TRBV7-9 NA CASSPRDFVYEQYF TGTGCCAGCAGCCCCCGGGACTTCGTGTACGAGCAGTACTTC
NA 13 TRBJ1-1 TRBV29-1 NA CSVEGRANTEAFF TGCAGCGTTGAAGGCAGGGCGAACACTGAAGCTTTCTTT
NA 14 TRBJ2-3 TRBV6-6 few CASSYWRRTDTQYF TGTGCCAGCAGTTACTGGAGACGGACAGATACGCAGTATTTT
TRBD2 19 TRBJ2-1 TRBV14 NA CASSPRMGLAGGLNNEQFF TGTGCCAGCAGCCCAAGGATGGGACTAGCGGGGGGCCTAAACAATGAGCAGTTCTTC
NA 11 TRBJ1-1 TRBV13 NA CASSARLEAFF TGTGCCAGCAGCGCACGCCTTGAAGCTTTCTTT